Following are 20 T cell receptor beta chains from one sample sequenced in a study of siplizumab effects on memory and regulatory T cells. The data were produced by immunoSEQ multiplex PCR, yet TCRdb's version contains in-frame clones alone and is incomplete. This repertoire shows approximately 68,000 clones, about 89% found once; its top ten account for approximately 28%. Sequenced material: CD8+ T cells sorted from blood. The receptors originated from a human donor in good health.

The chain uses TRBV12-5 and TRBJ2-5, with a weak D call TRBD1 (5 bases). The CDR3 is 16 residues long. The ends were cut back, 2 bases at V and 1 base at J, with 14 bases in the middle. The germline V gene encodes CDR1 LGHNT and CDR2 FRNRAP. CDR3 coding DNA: TGTGCTAGTGGTTTGCTGACAGTGACCCTCCAAGAGACCCAGTACTTC. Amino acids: CASGLLTVTLQETQYF.

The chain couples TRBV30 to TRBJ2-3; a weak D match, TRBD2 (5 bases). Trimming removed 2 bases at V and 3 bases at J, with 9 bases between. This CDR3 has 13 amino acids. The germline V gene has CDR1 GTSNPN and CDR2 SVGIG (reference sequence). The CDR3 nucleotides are TGTGCCTGGAGTCTCGGGGTGACAGATACGCAGTATTTT. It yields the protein CAWSLGVTDTQYF.

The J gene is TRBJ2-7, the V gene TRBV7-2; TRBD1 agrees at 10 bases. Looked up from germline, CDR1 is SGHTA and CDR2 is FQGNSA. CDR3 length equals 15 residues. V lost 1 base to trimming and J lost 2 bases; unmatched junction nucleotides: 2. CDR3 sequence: CASSLGDRGPYEQYF. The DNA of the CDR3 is TGTGCCAGCAGCTTAGGGGACAGGGGACCCTACGAGCAGTACTTC.

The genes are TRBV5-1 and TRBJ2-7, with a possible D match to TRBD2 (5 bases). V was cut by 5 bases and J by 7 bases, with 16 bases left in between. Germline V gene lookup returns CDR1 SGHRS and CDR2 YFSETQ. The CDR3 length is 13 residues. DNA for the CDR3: TGCGCCAGCAGTTACGAGGGTGGATGGGAGCAGTACTTC. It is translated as CASSYEGGWEQYF.

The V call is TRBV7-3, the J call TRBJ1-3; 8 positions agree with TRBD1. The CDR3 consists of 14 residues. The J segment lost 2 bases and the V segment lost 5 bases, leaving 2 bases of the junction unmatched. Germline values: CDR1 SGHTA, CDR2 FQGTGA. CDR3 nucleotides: TGTGCCAGCAGCACGGGACAGGCTGGAAACACCATATATTTT. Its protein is CASSTGQAGNTIYF.

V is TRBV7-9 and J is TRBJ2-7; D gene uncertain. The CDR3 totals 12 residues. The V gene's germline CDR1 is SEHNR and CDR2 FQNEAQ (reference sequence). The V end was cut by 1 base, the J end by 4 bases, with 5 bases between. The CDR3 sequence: CASSLVTYEQYF. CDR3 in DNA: TGTGCCAGCAGCTTAGTCACGTACGAGCAGTACTTC.

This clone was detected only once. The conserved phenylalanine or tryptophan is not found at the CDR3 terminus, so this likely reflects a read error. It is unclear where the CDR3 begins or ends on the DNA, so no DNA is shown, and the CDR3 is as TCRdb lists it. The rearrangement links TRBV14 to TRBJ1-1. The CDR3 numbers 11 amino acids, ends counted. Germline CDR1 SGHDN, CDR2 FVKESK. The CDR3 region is CASSQDGYWDL.

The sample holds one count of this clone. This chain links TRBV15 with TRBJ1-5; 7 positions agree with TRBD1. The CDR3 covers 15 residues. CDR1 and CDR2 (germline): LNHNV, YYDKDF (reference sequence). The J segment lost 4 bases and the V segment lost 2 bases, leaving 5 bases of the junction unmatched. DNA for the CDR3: TGTGCCACCAGCAGATCTAAGACAGGGAATCAGCCCCAGCATTTT. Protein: CATSRSKTGNQPQHF.

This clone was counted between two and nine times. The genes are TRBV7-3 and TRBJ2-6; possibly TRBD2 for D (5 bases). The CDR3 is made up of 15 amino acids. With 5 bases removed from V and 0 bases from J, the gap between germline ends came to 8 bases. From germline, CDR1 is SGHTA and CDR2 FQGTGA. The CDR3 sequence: CASSRDYSGANVLTF. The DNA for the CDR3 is TGTGCCAGCAGCCGCGACTACTCTGGGGCCAACGTCCTGACTTTC.

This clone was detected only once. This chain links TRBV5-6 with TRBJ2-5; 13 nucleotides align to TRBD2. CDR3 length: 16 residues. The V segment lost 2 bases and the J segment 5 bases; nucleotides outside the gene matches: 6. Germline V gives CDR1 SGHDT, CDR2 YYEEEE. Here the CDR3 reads CASSLVPGLAGETQYF. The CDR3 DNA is TGTGCCAGCAGCTTAGTACCGGGACTAGCGGGGGAGACCCAGTACTTC.

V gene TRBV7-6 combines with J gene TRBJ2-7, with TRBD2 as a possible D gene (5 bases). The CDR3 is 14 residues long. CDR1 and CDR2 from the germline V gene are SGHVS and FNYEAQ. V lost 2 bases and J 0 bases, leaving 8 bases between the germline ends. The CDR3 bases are TGTGCCAGCAGCTTACGGGGATACTCCTACGAGCAGTACTTC. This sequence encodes CASSLRGYSYEQYF.

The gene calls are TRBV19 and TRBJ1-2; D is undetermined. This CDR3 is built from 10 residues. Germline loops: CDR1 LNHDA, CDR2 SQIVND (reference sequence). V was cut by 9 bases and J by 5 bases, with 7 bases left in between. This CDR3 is CASEGYGYTF. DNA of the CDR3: TGTGCCAGCGAAGGGTATGGCTACACCTTC.

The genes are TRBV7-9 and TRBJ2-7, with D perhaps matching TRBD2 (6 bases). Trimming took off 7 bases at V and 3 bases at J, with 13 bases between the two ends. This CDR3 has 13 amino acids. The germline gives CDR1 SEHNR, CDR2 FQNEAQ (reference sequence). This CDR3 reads CASNTGLGYEQYF. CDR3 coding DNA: TGTGCCAGCAACACGGGACTGGGCTACGAGCAGTACTTC.

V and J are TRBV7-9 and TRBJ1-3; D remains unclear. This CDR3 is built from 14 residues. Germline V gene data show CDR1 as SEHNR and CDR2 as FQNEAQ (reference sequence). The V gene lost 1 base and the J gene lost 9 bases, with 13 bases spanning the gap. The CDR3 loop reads CASSLVRRGPTIYF. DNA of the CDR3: TGTGCCAGCAGCTTAGTCCGCCGAGGGCCCACCATATATTTT. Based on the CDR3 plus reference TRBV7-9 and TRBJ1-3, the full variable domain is DTGVSQNPRHKITKRGQNVTFRCDPISEHNRLYWYRQTLGQGPEFLTYFQNEAQLEKSRLLSDRFSAERPKGSFSTLEIQRTEQGDSAMYLCASSLVRRGPTIYFGEGSWLTVV.

CDR3 coding DNA: TGTGCCAGCAGCTTAAACGGGAGGGCCGGGGATGAGCAGTTCTTC. This codes for CASSLNGRAGDEQFF. The chain uses TRBV7-8 and TRBJ2-1; 8 nucleotides match TRBD2. CDR3 length equals 15 residues. CDR1 and CDR2 from the germline V gene are SGHVS and FQNEAQ. The V and J ends lost 2 bases and 8 bases, in that order; junction bases with no gene match: 8.

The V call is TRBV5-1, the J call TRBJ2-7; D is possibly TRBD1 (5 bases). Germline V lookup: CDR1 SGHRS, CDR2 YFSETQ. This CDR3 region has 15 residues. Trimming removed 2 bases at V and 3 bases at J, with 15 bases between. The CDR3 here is CASSFGQGLGYEQYF. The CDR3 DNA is TGCGCCAGCAGCTTCGGCCAGGGATTAGGCTACGAGCAGTACTTC.

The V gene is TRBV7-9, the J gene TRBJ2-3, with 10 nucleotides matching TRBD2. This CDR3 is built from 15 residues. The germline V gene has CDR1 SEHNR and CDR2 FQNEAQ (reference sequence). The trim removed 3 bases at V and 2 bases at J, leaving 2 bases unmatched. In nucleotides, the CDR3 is TGTGCCAGCAGCTTTAGCGGGGGGTACACAGATACGCAGTATTTT. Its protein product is CASSFSGGYTDTQYF.

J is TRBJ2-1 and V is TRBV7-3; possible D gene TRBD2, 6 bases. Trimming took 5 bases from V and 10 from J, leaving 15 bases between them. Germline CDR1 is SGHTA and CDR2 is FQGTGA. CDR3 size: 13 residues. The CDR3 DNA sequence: TGTGCCAGCAGCAACCCGAGGCGGGGAGAGCAGTTCTTC. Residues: CASSNPRRGEQFF.

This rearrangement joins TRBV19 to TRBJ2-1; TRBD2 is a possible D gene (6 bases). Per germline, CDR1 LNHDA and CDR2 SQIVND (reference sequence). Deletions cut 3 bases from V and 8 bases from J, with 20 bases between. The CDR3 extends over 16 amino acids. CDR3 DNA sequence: TGTGCCAGTAGTATCCTTCGGGGACCAGCGGGTGATGAGCAGTTCTTC. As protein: CASSILRGPAGDEQFF.

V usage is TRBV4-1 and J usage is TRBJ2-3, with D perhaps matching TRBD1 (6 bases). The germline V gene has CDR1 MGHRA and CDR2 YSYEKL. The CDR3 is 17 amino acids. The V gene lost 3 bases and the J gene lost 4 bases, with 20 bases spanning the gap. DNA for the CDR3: TGCGCCAGCAGCCATTTCCTTACAGGGATGAGTGCAGATACGCAGTATTTT. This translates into CASSHFLTGMSADTQYF.